Following are 11 T cell receptor beta chains from one sample sequenced in a study of brain T cells in children with intractable seizures. Profiling relied on immunoSEQ multiplex PCR, and the TCRdb table lists in-frame clones only, not all of them. Altogether 75,000 to 80,000 clones are present, 85% to 95% being singletons, with the ten largest covering more than 1.5%. The sequences come from peripheral blood, collected at surgery. These TCRs come from a boy in the first two years of life with tuberous sclerosis and intractable seizures.

V and J are TRBV12-3 or TRBV12-4 and TRBJ2-7, with D unresolved. This CDR3 is 8 amino acids long. The V gene lost 6 bases and the J gene lost 6 bases, with 0 bases spanning the gap. The CDR3 region is CASSEQYF. The CDR3 nucleotides read TGTGCCAGCAGCGAGCAGTACTTC.

This rearrangement joins TRBV9 to TRBJ2-1; D might be TRBD1 or TRBD2, each matching 5 bases. CDR3 size: 15 residues. Looked up from germline, CDR1 is SGDLS and CDR2 is YYNGEE. V dropped 4 bases and J dropped 0 bases, with 11 bases sitting between them. As DNA, the CDR3 is TGTGCCAGCAGCCCCGGGACCTACTCCTACAATGAGCAGTTCTTC. This codes for CASSPGTYSYNEQFF.

The chain recombines TRBV7-2 with TRBJ1-5; D is undetermined. Per the germline V gene, CDR1 is SGHTA and CDR2 is FQGNSA. Trimming removed 3 bases at V and 4 bases at J, with 4 bases between. CDR3 length equals 12 residues. CDR3 loop: CASSFRNQPQHF. The CDR3, as DNA: TGTGCCAGCAGCTTCAGGAATCAGCCCCAGCATTTT.

The table lists this clone with a few counts. The chain links TRBV19 to TRBJ1-1; D may be TRBD1 (5 bases). In germline, CDR1 is LNHDA, CDR2 SQIVND (reference sequence). Trimming took 3 bases from V and 1 from J, leaving 6 bases between them. The CDR3 consists of 13 residues. CDR3 in amino acids: CASSIGQNTEAFF. The CDR3 DNA reads TGTGCCAGTAGTATCGGACAGAACACTGAAGCTTTCTTT.

The chain couples TRBV12-5 to TRBJ2-7; 12 bases agree with TRBD2. CDR1 is LGHNT and CDR2 is FRNRAP in the germline V gene. J was trimmed by 10 bases and V by 6 bases; bases with no gene match: 10. The CDR3 sequence is 14 residues long. The DNA for the CDR3 is TGTGCTAGTGGCCTCGGACTAGCGGGGATATTTCAGTACTTC. Its translation is CASGLGLAGIFQYF.

In its sample, this clone was seen once. V usage is TRBV24-1 and J usage is TRBJ2-1; tentatively, D is TRBD2 (6 bases). Germline lookup yields CDR1 KGHDR and CDR2 SFDVKD. CDR3 length: 15 amino acids. Deletions cut 5 bases from V and 0 bases from J, with 10 bases between. The DNA for the CDR3 is TGTGCCACCAGTGGAGGGAGGAGCTCCTACAATGAGCAGTTCTTC. Encoded protein: CATSGGRSSYNEQFF.

V is TRBV7-9 and J is TRBJ2-2; the match to TRBD2 covers 8 bases. Per germline, CDR1 SEHNR and CDR2 FQNEAQ (reference sequence). Trimming took 1 base from V and 0 from J; bases not matched to a gene: 1. The CDR3 length is 16 residues. The CDR3 sequence is CASSLVLAANTGELFF. The CDR3 DNA reads as TGTGCCAGCAGCTTAGTACTAGCGGCGAACACCGGGGAGCTGTTTTTT.

V usage is TRBV7-9 and J usage is TRBJ1-5, with 9 bases aligning to TRBD1. V trimming: 5 bases; J trimming: 3 bases; junction bases outside the gene matches: 5. The CDR3 totals 15 residues. Looked up from germline, CDR1 is SEHNR and CDR2 is FQNEAQ (reference sequence). The DNA for the CDR3 is TGTGCCAGCAGCAATGGACAGGGGCTCAATCAGCCCCAGCATTTT. Its protein product is CASSNGQGLNQPQHF.

The chain couples TRBV19 to TRBJ1-1, with a tentative D call TRBD1 (5 bases). Germline-derived CDR1 and CDR2 are LNHDA and SQIVND (reference sequence). The CDR3 length is 16 residues. V dropped 7 bases and J dropped 1 base, with 19 bases sitting between them. CDR3 residues: CASIHRPRARNTEAFF. Written as DNA, the CDR3 is TGTGCCAGTATTCATCGTCCCAGGGCGAGGAACACTGAAGCTTTCTTT.

This clone appeared a few times. The rearrangement joins TRBV11-1 to TRBJ2-7; a possible D gene is TRBD1 (6 bases). The CDR3 sequence is 15 residues long. Per germline, CDR1 SGHAT and CDR2 FQDESV (reference sequence). V gave up 3 bases and J gave up 0 bases, with 12 bases separating them. Here the CDR3 reads CASSFLAGVSYEQYF. In DNA, the CDR3 is TGTGCCAGCAGCTTTTTGGCAGGGGTCTCCTACGAGCAGTACTTC.

This clone was seen a single time. The CDR3 loop is CASSQDVGLAGYNNEQFF. As DNA, the CDR3 is TGTGCCAGCAGCCAAGATGTGGGACTAGCGGGATACAACAATGAGCAGTTCTTC. V gene TRBV4-2 combines with J gene TRBJ2-1; 13 bases are shared with TRBD2. Trimming removed 0 bases from V and 5 bases from J; junction bases left unmatched: 7. Germline V gene sequence: CDR1 LGHNA, CDR2 YNFKEQ. This CDR3 region has 18 residues.